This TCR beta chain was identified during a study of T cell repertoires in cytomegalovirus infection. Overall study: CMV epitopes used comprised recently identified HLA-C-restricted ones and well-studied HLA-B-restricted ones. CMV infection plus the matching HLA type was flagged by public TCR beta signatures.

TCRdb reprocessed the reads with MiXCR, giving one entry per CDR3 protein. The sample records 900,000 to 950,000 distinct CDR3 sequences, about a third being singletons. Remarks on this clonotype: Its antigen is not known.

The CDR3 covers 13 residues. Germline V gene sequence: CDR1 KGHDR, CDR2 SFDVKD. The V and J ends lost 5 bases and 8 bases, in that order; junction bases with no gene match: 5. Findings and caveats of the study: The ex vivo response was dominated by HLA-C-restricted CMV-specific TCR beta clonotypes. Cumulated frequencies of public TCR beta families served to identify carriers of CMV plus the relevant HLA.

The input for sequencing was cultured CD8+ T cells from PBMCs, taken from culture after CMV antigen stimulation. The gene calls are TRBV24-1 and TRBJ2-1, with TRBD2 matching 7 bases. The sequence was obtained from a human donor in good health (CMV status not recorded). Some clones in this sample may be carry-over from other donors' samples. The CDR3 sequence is CATSGGGLDEQFF. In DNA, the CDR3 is TGTGCCACCAGTGGGGGAGGGCTAGATGAGCAGTTCTTC.